The 30 T cell receptor beta chains reported below all come from one sample, sequenced in a study of blood T cell repertoires in COVID-19. Repertoires were generated with immunoSEQ multiplex PCR, while TCRdb's copy carries only in-frame clones and drops some. This table holds nearly 250,000 clones, 86% found once. Material for sequencing was peripheral blood. The origin of the receptors is a woman in her fifties or sixties who had recovered from COVID-19.

This sequence joins TRBV4-1 and TRBJ2-5, with D perhaps TRBD2 (5 bases). This CDR3 comprises 13 residues. The germline CDR1 and CDR2 sequences are MGHRA and YSYEKL. V shed 4 bases and J shed 2 bases, with 8 bases lying between them. The CDR3 DNA reads TGCGCCAGCAGCCGGGAGCCACAAGAGACCCAGTACTTC. Its protein product is CASSREPQETQYF.

V and J are TRBV2 and TRBJ2-1; 8 bases agree with TRBD1. The CDR3 extends over 15 amino acids. The germline V gene encodes CDR1 SNHLY and CDR2 FYNNEI. V lost 4 bases and J lost 12; bases outside the gene matches: 14. For the CDR3, the DNA is TGTGCCAGCAGTGCACCGGGACAGGATCCCTGGTGGCAGTTCTTC. Protein sequence: CASSAPGQDPWWQFF.

V and J are TRBV5-1 and TRBJ1-1; 8 nucleotides align to TRBD1. The germline gives CDR1 SGHRS, CDR2 YFSETQ. The CDR3 runs to 14 residues. J gave up 4 bases and V 1 base, and 3 bases lay outside the gene matches. The CDR3 is CASSLFTGGTEAFF. For the CDR3, the DNA is TGCGCCAGCAGCTTGTTTACAGGGGGCACTGAAGCTTTCTTT.

This clone appeared a few times. This rearrangement joins TRBV4-2 to TRBJ1-5; 7 bases map to TRBD1. The CDR3 is 16 residues long. V trimming: 0 bases; J trimming: 5 bases; junction bases outside the gene matches: 7. CDR1 is LGHNA and CDR2 is YNFKEQ in the germline V gene. DNA of the CDR3: TGTGCCAGCAGCCAAGATCTTGGCCAGGGGGATCAGCCCCAGCATTTT. Translated, it gives CASSQDLGQGDQPQHF.

The chain is built from TRBV18 and TRBJ1-1, with D possibly matching TRBD1 (6 bases). The V gene's germline CDR1 is KGHSH and CDR2 LQKENI. CDR3 length: 15 residues. The V gene lost 6 bases and the J gene lost 4 bases, with 18 bases spanning the gap. The CDR3 DNA reads as TGTGCCAGCTCCGGGGCACAGGGTGGGGGCACTGAAGCTTTCTTT. Amino acid sequence: CASSGAQGGGTEAFF.

The chain has TRBV5-4 and TRBJ2-7; TRBD2 aligns across 9 bases. Per the germline V gene, CDR1 is SGHNT and CDR2 is YYREEE (reference sequence). The CDR3 has 15 residues. The junction had 8 bases not matched to a gene; V was cut back by 4 bases and J by 3 bases. The CDR3 nucleotides are TGTGCCAGCAGCCCCGGGGCTAGCGGGGACTACGAGCAGTACTTC. Protein: CASSPGASGDYEQYF.

J is TRBJ2-5 and V is TRBV3-1 (or the pseudogene TRBV3-2); tentative D call: TRBD2 (5 bases). This CDR3 is 11 amino acids long. Trimming left V 2 bases short and J 7 bases short, with 5 bases between. Per the germline V gene, CDR1 is LGHDT and CDR2 is YNNKEL (reference sequence). The CDR3 region is CASSQRGTQYF. The CDR3 region has the DNA TGTGCCAGCAGCCAACGGGGGACCCAGTACTTC.

This rearrangement joins TRBV5-1 to TRBJ2-1; D remains unclear. The CDR3 has 15 amino acids. V lost 3 bases and J 7 bases, leaving 17 bases between the germline ends. From germline, CDR1 is SGHRS and CDR2 YFSETQ. In DNA, the CDR3 is TGCGCCAGCAGCTGGGTAGGAGTAGAGAGAAATGAGCAGTTCTTC. Its translation is CASSWVGVERNEQFF.

This clone was counted once. Here the CDR3 reads CASSYSIVGNEAFF. Here the CDR3 DNA reads TGTGCCAGCAGTTACTCGATCGTTGGCAATGAAGCTTTCTTT. The rearrangement links TRBV6-5 to TRBJ1-1; no definite D call. The V end was cut by 0 bases, the J end by 7 bases, with 12 bases between. From germline, CDR1 is MNHEY and CDR2 SVGAGI. The CDR3 has 14 amino acids.

The chain uses TRBV28 and TRBJ1-4; D call uncertain. V lost 8 bases to trimming and J lost 9 bases, with 19 bases between them. CDR3 size: 14 residues. Looked up from germline, CDR1 is MDHEN and CDR2 is SYDVKM. DNA for the CDR3: TGTGCCAGCCTCGCTGGAGTCCCGACGAAAAAACTGTTTTTT. Protein product: CASLAGVPTKKLFF.

The rearrangement uses TRBV6-2 or TRBV6-3 and TRBJ1-1, with a weak D call TRBD1 (6 bases). Trimming took 4 bases from V and 5 from J, leaving 14 bases between them. The CDR3 totals 14 residues. Germline values: CDR1 MNHEY, CDR2 SVGEGT. The DNA of the CDR3 is TGTGCCAGCAGTTTCCAGACAGGCAGGACTGAAGCTTTCTTT. It is translated as CASSFQTGRTEAFF.

The rearrangement joins TRBV5-6 to TRBJ2-7, with 9 positions matching TRBD2. The CDR3 totals 15 residues. Unmatched junction bases numbered 7, after V lost 4 bases and J lost 2 bases. CDR1 is SGHDT, CDR2 YYEEEE, per germline. The chain's CDR3 is CASSAGLAKAYEQYF. The CDR3 DNA is TGTGCCAGCAGCGCCGGACTAGCGAAGGCCTACGAGCAGTACTTC.

This clone came up once. CDR3 in amino acids: CAISGRHHSSGANVLTF. In DNA, the CDR3 is TGTGCCATCTCAGGCAGACACCATTCCTCTGGGGCCAACGTCCTGACTTTC. V and J are TRBV10-3 and TRBJ2-6; D is unclear. This CDR3 contains 17 residues. Germline CDR1 ENHRY, CDR2 SYGVKD. V lost 8 bases to trimming and J lost 0 bases, with 17 bases between them.

Here the CDR3 reads CASSPGQRANYGYTF. DNA of the CDR3: TGTGCCAGCAGTCCCGGACAGAGGGCTAACTATGGCTACACCTTC. The chain employs TRBV2 and TRBJ1-2; tentatively, D is TRBD1 (6 bases). V dropped 5 bases and J dropped 0 bases, with 13 bases sitting between them. CDR3 size: 15 residues. CDR1 is SNHLY and CDR2 is FYNNEI in the germline V gene.

V usage is TRBV5-1 and J usage is TRBJ1-1; perhaps TRBD1 as D (5 bases). V lost 4 bases, J lost 5 bases, and 15 bases lay in between. Germline-derived CDR1 and CDR2 are SGHRS and YFSETQ. There are 14 residues in the CDR3. CDR3 sequence (DNA): TGCGCCAGCAGCGGGACGGGGGTGAGGACTGAAGCTTTCTTT. It yields the protein CASSGTGVRTEAFF.

The chain joins TRBV13 to TRBJ1-6, with D unresolved. This CDR3 contains 16 residues. Germline V gene data show CDR1 as PRHDT and CDR2 as FYEKMQ (reference sequence). Trimming pared 4 bases from V and 14 bases from J, leaving 24 bases between. The CDR3 DNA reads as TGTGCCAGCAGCTCGCTAGATCGTGGTTTTCGGAGAACCCTCCACTTT. This sequence encodes CASSSLDRGFRRTLHF.

The chain links TRBV5-1 to TRBJ2-2; tentatively, D is TRBD2 (6 bases). The CDR3 extends over 16 amino acids. CDR1 and CDR2 from the germline V gene are SGHRS and YFSETQ. The V and J ends lost 1 base and 4 bases respectively, with 14 bases between them. The chain's CDR3 is CASSLTSPSSTGELFF. The CDR3 DNA is TGCGCCAGCAGCTTGACTAGCCCATCGAGCACCGGGGAGCTGTTTTTT.

This clone showed up just once. One end of the junction does not line up with germline, which may come from a read error. The chain uses TRBV24-1 and TRBJ2-5, with a tentative D call TRBD2 (6 bases). The CDR3 covers 15 residues. The germline gives CDR1 KGHDR, CDR2 SFDVKD. In nucleotides, the CDR3 is TGTGCCACGAGTGTGGGGGGTGGGCTCCAAGAGACCCAGTACTTC. Translation: CATSVGGGLQETQYF.

The chain uses TRBV2 and TRBJ1-1; D gene ambiguous. This CDR3 contains 15 residues. The V and J ends lost 1 base and 0 bases respectively, with 9 bases between them. Germline values: CDR1 SNHLY, CDR2 FYNNEI. The CDR3 loop is CASSEGISLNTEAFF. The CDR3 nucleotides read TGTGCCAGCAGTGAAGGAATTAGCCTGAACACTGAAGCTTTCTTT.

This clone appeared a single time. The chain employs TRBV19 and TRBJ1-5; 9 nucleotides align to TRBD1. V trimming: 7 bases; J trimming: 3 bases; junction bases outside the gene matches: 10. Germline V gene data show CDR1 as LNHDA and CDR2 as SQIVND (reference sequence). The CDR3 runs 16 residues. The CDR3 DNA is TGTGCCAGTACCATCGGACAGGGGTTAATCAATCAGCCCCAGCATTTT. Amino acids: CASTIGQGLINQPQHF.

The gene calls are TRBV3-1 (or the pseudogene TRBV3-2) and TRBJ1-2, with a weak D call TRBD1 (5 bases). Looked up from germline, CDR1 is LGHDT and CDR2 is YNNKEL (reference sequence). The ends were cut back, 0 bases at V and 5 bases at J, with 10 bases in the middle. There are 14 residues in the CDR3. CDR3 protein: CASSQDPAGYGYTF. CDR3 nucleotides: TGTGCCAGCAGCCAAGATCCGGCAGGGTATGGCTACACCTTC.

J is TRBJ2-7 and V is TRBV6-4; 8 bases align to TRBD1. The germline V gene has CDR1 MRHNA and CDR2 SNTAGT. V lost 5 bases to trimming and J lost 6 bases; unmatched junction nucleotides: 9. The CDR3 has 14 amino acids. The CDR3 here is CASSPGQASTEQYF. DNA for the CDR3: TGTGCCAGCAGTCCGGGACAGGCCTCTACCGAGCAGTACTTC.

The J gene is TRBJ2-2, the V gene TRBV19, with D unresolved. The V gene lost 3 bases and the J gene lost 7 bases, with 12 bases spanning the gap. The CDR3 totals 14 residues. CDR1 is LNHDA, CDR2 SQIVND, per germline (reference sequence). The CDR3 sequence: CASSIPGAGGELFF. The CDR3 nucleotides read TGTGCCAGTAGTATTCCGGGTGCCGGCGGGGAGCTGTTTTTT. The whole variable domain, filled in from reference TRBV19 and TRBJ2-2, reads DGGITQSPKYLFRKEGQNVTLSCEQNLNHDAMYWYRQDPGQGLRLIYYSQIVNDFQKGDIAEGYSVSREKKESFPLTVTSAQKNPTAFYLCASSIPGAGGELFFGEGSRLTVL.

The chain employs TRBV3-1 (or the pseudogene TRBV3-2) and TRBJ1-4; 7 bases agree with TRBD1. Germline V lookup: CDR1 LGHDT, CDR2 YNNKEL (reference sequence). J gave up 8 bases and V 4 bases, and 4 bases lay outside the gene matches. The CDR3 extends over 13 amino acids. In nucleotides, the CDR3 is TGTGCCAGCAGCCCTGGGACAGCAGAAAAACTGTTTTTT. Translation gives CASSPGTAEKLFF.

This chain joins TRBV10-3 and TRBJ1-6; 12 bases agree with TRBD1. Germline CDR1 reads ENHRY; CDR2 reads SYGVKD. With V trimmed by 6 bases and J by 9 bases, 9 bases remained unmatched. The CDR3 has 16 amino acids. Here the CDR3 reads CAISREPGQGASPLHF. CDR3 sequence (DNA): TGTGCCATCAGCCGAGAGCCGGGACAGGGGGCTTCACCCCTCCACTTT.

This sequence joins TRBV5-6 and TRBJ2-7; tentative D call: TRBD1 (6 bases). CDR1 is SGHDT and CDR2 is YYEEEE in the germline V gene. Trimming cost V 0 bases and J 5 bases, with 9 bases left between them. The CDR3 is 13 residues long. The CDR3 coding sequence is TGTGCCAGCAGCTTGGTGGGGACACACGAGCAGTACTTC. This encodes CASSLVGTHEQYF.

This clone was seen only a few times. The gene calls are TRBV7-8 and TRBJ2-7, with D hard to call. The CDR3 covers 14 residues. Trimming removed 2 bases at V and 4 bases at J, with 12 bases between. From germline, CDR1 is SGHVS and CDR2 FQNEAQ. CDR3 DNA: TGTGCCAGCAGCTTAAGTGGGCTACGTTACGAGCAGTACTTC. Its translation is CASSLSGLRYEQYF.

The genes are TRBV19 and TRBJ1-6; D not certain. The ends were cut back, 3 bases at V and 0 bases at J, with 12 bases in the middle. The CDR3 contains 17 residues. Looked up from germline, CDR1 is LNHDA and CDR2 is SQIVND (reference sequence). The CDR3 DNA reads TGTGCCAGTAGTATTGGGCAGTCGAGCTCCTATAATTCACCCCTCCACTTT. It encodes CASSIGQSSSYNSPLHF.

V and J are TRBV6-5 and TRBJ2-1; 12 bases are a match to TRBD1. The CDR3 sequence is 14 residues long. J lost 7 bases, V lost 8 bases, and 6 bases had no gene match. Per germline, CDR1 MNHEY and CDR2 SVGAGI. The CDR3 region is CASLRDRGLNEQFF. CDR3 DNA sequence: TGTGCCAGCCTGAGGGACAGGGGGCTTAATGAGCAGTTCTTC.

The chain employs TRBV6-2 or TRBV6-3 and TRBJ2-2, with TRBD1 as a possible D gene (6 bases). Trimming took off 0 bases at V and 6 bases at J, with 8 bases between the two ends. CDR3 size: 14 residues. Per germline, CDR1 MNHEY and CDR2 SVGEGT. For the CDR3, the DNA is TGTGCCAGCAGTTACTCTGGGGGCCCCGGGGAGCTGTTTTTT. Protein sequence: CASSYSGGPGELFF.